These T cell receptor beta chains were read from a single sample in a study of blood T cell repertoires in COVID-19. Repertoires were generated with immunoSEQ multiplex PCR, while TCRdb's copy carries only in-frame clones and drops some. The table includes roughly 100,000 clones, about 86% detected once. Sequenced: peripheral blood. The receptors were gathered from a human donor in a cohort sampled during active COVID-19. The CDR3 runs from the conserved cysteine through the conserved F or W. The D gene is left open where the match is weak. Clone size is stated in some rows and not others, as once, few, many or a class when expanded.

v_gene,d_gene,j_gene,abundance,CDR3aa,CDR3nt
TRBV18,.,TRBJ1-2,.,CASSPGDTNYGYTF,TGTGCCAGCTCACCAGGGGACACAAACTATGGCTACACCTTC
TRBV19,.,TRBJ1-2,.,CASSMRASYTF,TGTGCCAGTAGTATGCGCGCCTCCTACACCTTC
TRBV24-1,TRBD2,TRBJ2-1,.,CATSDPRTSGRTSYNEQFF,TGTGCCACCAGTGACCCTCGGACTAGCGGGAGAACGTCCTACAATGAGCAGTTCTTC
TRBV28,TRBD2,TRBJ2-1,.,CASSLFPTSGKGAEQFF,TGTGCCAGCAGTTTATTTCCTACTAGCGGGAAAGGGGCTGAGCAGTTCTTC
TRBV6-5,.,TRBJ1-5,.,CASSPNRDNQPQHF,TGTGCCAGCAGCCCGAACAGGGACAATCAGCCCCAGCATTTT
TRBV6-2/TRBV6-3,.,TRBJ1-1,few,CASSYWPQAFF,TGTGCCAGCAGTTATTGGCCGCAAGCTTTCTTT
TRBV19,.,TRBJ1-2,.,CASSIDSTEDYGYTF,TGTGCCAGTAGTATAGACTCGACAGAAGACTATGGCTACACCTTC
TRBV7-4,TRBD2,TRBJ2-1,many,CASSLRLAGRSYNEQFF,TGTGCCAGCAGCCTCCGTTTAGCGGGACGTTCCTACAATGAGCAGTTCTTC
TRBV7-2,.,TRBJ2-7,.,CASRLAARGANYEQYF,TGTGCCAGCAGGTTAGCCGCTCGGGGGGCGAACTACGAGCAGTACTTC
TRBV14,TRBD1,TRBJ2-7,few,CASSRNSRDRGHEQYF,TGTGCCAGCAGCAGAAACTCCCGGGACAGGGGCCACGAGCAGTACTTC
TRBV2,.,TRBJ1-1,once,CASSEHLYRDTEAFF,TGTGCCAGCAGCGAGCACCTTTACAGGGACACTGAAGCTTTCTTT
TRBV2,.,TRBJ1-2,.,CASSEEAWVRGYTF,TGTGCCAGCAGTGAAGAAGCTTGGGTGCGGGGCTACACCTTC
TRBV19,TRBD1,TRBJ2-5,.,CASSRRTGGGQETQYF,TGTGCCAGTAGTAGACGGACAGGGGGCGGGCAAGAGACCCAGTACTTC
TRBV28,TRBD2,TRBJ2-7,once,CASTGTGTTSYEQYF,TGTGCCAGCACCGGGACTGGGACTACCTCCTACGAGCAGTACTTC
TRBV7-2,TRBD2,TRBJ2-5,.,CASSLATSGGGVQETQYF,TGTGCCAGCAGCTTAGCCACTAGCGGGGGTGGAGTCCAAGAGACCCAGTACTTC
TRBV6-5,TRBD1,TRBJ2-7,.,CASSAGTAATYEQYF,TGTGCCAGCAGCGCCGGGACAGCGGCTACCTACGAGCAGTACTTC
TRBV27,TRBD2,TRBJ2-1,.,CASRYASGSGYEQFF,TGTGCCAGCAGATACGCTAGCGGGAGTGGATATGAGCAGTTCTTC